This T cell receptor beta chain was recorded in a study of blood T cell repertoires in COVID-19. Trimming pared 6 bases from V and 2 bases from J, leaving 14 bases between. The CDR3 has 14 amino acids. The germline CDR1 and CDR2 sequences are MNHEY and SVGAGI. Clones were read by immunoSEQ multiplex PCR, and TCRdb kept only the in-frame ones, dropping some. The sample shows under 140,000 clones, 75% to 80% of them seen only once. The sequence was collected from a woman older than 75 with active or convalescent COVID-19. Specimen: peripheral blood. The rearrangement links TRBV6-5 to TRBJ2-7; D not certain. This chain's CDR3 is CASRVRLFPYEQYF. CDR3 nucleotide sequence: TGTGCCAGCAGGGTGAGACTTTTCCCCTACGAGCAGTACTTC.